The 26 T cell receptor beta chains below come from one sample, sequenced in a study of shared clonotypes between healthy human individuals. Sequencing was performed with immunoSEQ multiplex PCR; in TCRdb, only in-frame clones are kept and a portion is missing. The table shows about 980,000 clones, with roughly 72% occurring only once. The sequenced sample consisted of memory CD4+ T cells sorted from blood. Subset noted: CD45RA-negative fraction. These receptors all come from a man between 18 and 35 years old in good health.

This sequence joins TRBV19 and TRBJ2-3; D is perhaps TRBD1 or TRBD2 (5 bases each). The germline CDR1 and CDR2 sequences are LNHDA and SQIVND (reference sequence). The CDR3 has 15 residues. Trimming took off 10 bases at V and 1 base at J, with 18 bases between the two ends. The DNA for the CDR3 is TGTGCCACCCGGAGTGGGGGACCGGGCACAGATACGCAGTATTTT. It is translated as CATRSGGPGTDTQYF.

The chain links TRBV5-4 to TRBJ2-4; D perhaps matches TRBD2 (6 bases). The germline V and J ends were trimmed by 0 bases and 0 bases, with 16 bases remaining between them. The CDR3 loop spans 18 amino acids. The germline CDR1 and CDR2 sequences are SGHNT and YYREEE (reference sequence). CDR3 nucleotide sequence: TGTGCCAGCAGCTTGGAGGGAGGAAGTTTTTCAGCCAAAAACATTCAGTACTTC. Protein sequence: CASSLEGGSFSAKNIQYF.

The chain couples TRBV6-6 to TRBJ2-6; D unclear. Germline values: CDR1 MNHNY, CDR2 SVGAGI (reference sequence). V shed 7 bases and J shed 4 bases, with 8 bases lying between them. The length of the CDR3 is 13 residues. CDR3 region: CASTNGGANVLTF. The CDR3 DNA follows: TGTGCCAGCACCAATGGGGGGGCCAACGTCCTGACTTTC.

This clone was counted a few times. The chain employs TRBV27 and TRBJ1-2, with D perhaps TRBD1 (6 bases). CDR1 is MNHEY and CDR2 is SMNVEV in the germline V gene (reference sequence). The CDR3 is made up of 16 amino acids. V lost 3 bases, J lost 8 bases, and 22 bases lay in between. CDR3 sequence: CASSFSGTFRLGGYTF. DNA of the CDR3: TGTGCCAGCAGTTTTTCCGGGACATTCCGTCTGGGAGGCTACACCTTC.

This chain links TRBV7-6 with TRBJ2-2; D is unresolved. This CDR3 has 15 amino acids. The germline V gene encodes CDR1 SGHVS and CDR2 FNYEAQ. V was trimmed by 5 bases and J by 2 bases, leaving 12 bases between them. The CDR3 bases are TGTGCCAGCAGCCGCGGACGCAGTAACACCGGGGAGCTGTTTTTT. This codes for CASSRGRSNTGELFF. The whole variable domain, remainder taken from reference TRBV7-6 and TRBJ2-2, is GAGVSQSPRYKVTKRGQDVALRCDPISGHVSLYWYRQALGQGPEFLTYFNYEAQQDKSGLPNDRFSAERPEGSISTLTIQRTEQRDSAMYRCASSRGRSNTGELFFGEGSRLTVL.

The rearrangement links TRBV13 to TRBJ2-3; D unresolved. V was shortened by 7 bases and J by 5 bases, with 25 bases between the two germline ends. This CDR3 region has 17 residues. Germline CDR1 PRHDT, CDR2 FYEKMQ (reference sequence). The CDR3 DNA is TGTGCCAGCAACCTCCTTTCCTTTGTGGGCTCGCAAGATACGCAGTATTTT. Translation: CASNLLSFVGSQDTQYF.

This clone was found a few times. V is TRBV7-3 and J is TRBJ2-5; TRBD1 agrees at 9 bases. J gave up 5 bases and V 5 bases, and 9 bases lay outside the gene matches. The CDR3 is 15 amino acids. The V gene's germline CDR1 is SGHTA and CDR2 FQGTGA. As DNA, the CDR3 is TGTGCCAGCAGCCGGACAGGGGACCTCGGGGAGACCCAGTACTTC. Translated, it gives CASSRTGDLGETQYF.

This rearrangement joins TRBV10-2 to TRBJ2-7; D possibly corresponds to TRBD1 (6 bases). Trimming took 5 bases from V and 6 from J, leaving 11 bases between them. The CDR3 is 12 amino acids. Germline V lookup: CDR1 WSHSY, CDR2 SAAADI. As DNA, the CDR3 is TGCGCCAGCAGTCGGACAGCTACCGAGCAGTACTTC. It is translated as CASSRTATEQYF.

This rearrangement joins TRBV5-1 to TRBJ2-1; tentatively, D is TRBD2 (6 bases). CDR1 is SGHRS and CDR2 is YFSETQ in the germline V gene. V lost 4 bases and J lost 5, with 16 bases in between. The CDR3 covers 15 residues. The CDR3 bases are TGCGCCAGCAGCCCAGGGAGCGGGCGAGACAATGAGCAGTTCTTC. Amino acid sequence: CASSPGSGRDNEQFF.

CDR3 amino acids: CASSLSGTLGETQYF. Here the CDR3 DNA reads TGTGCCAGCAGCCTTTCCGGGACTTTGGGCGAGACCCAGTACTTC. This chain links TRBV11-3 with TRBJ2-5, with D possibly TRBD2 on 6 matching bases. CDR1 is SGHNT and CDR2 is YENEEA in the germline V gene. Trimming removed 5 bases from V and 5 bases from J, with 18 bases in between. The CDR3 is 15 amino acids.

The chain joins TRBV2 to TRBJ1-2; D is uncertain. Germline V gives CDR1 SNHLY, CDR2 FYNNEI. The CDR3 has 12 residues. Between the trimmed V and J ends, which lost 2 bases and 3 bases, there was a span of 4 bases. CDR3 nucleotides: TGTGCCAGCAGTGAAAGCTACTATGGCTACACCTTC. This translates into CASSESYYGYTF.

This clone was observed a few times. The V and J genes are TRBV5-1 and TRBJ2-2; no clear D gene. CDR1 and CDR2 (germline): SGHRS, YFSETQ. CDR3 length: 15 residues. V was shortened by 0 bases and J by 4 bases, with 10 bases between the two germline ends. CDR3 sequence (DNA): TGCGCCAGCAGCTTGGTTTCAGTCTCCACCGGGGAGCTGTTTTTT. Encoded protein: CASSLVSVSTGELFF.

This chain uses TRBV9 with TRBJ2-7; D is ambiguous. V was pared by 7 bases and J by 1 base, with 6 bases between. Per germline, CDR1 SGDLS and CDR2 YYNGEE. CDR3 length: 11 amino acids. CDR3 bases: TGTGCCAGCGGCCAGTCCTACGAGCAGTACTTC. Its translation: CASGQSYEQYF. Looking up the rest from reference TRBV9 and TRBJ2-7 gives the full variable domain: DSGVTQTPKHLITATGQRVTLRCSPRSGDLSVYWYQQSLDQGLQFLIQYYNGEERAKGNILERFSAQQFPDLHSELNLSSLELGDSALYFCASGQSYEQYFGPGTRLTVT.

The J gene is TRBJ2-3, the V gene TRBV2, with D maybe TRBD2 (5 bases). In germline, CDR1 is SNHLY, CDR2 FYNNEI. The CDR3 is made up of 13 amino acids. Between the trimmed V and J ends, which lost 6 bases and 2 bases, there was a span of 9 bases. The CDR3 DNA reads as TGTGCCAGCAGCGTAGCGACCACAGATACGCAGTATTTT. Translation: CASSVATTDTQYF.

This clone turned up a few times. A much larger clone sits a single nucleotide away, making a read error possible. The same CDR3 is also encoded by other DNA sequences in this sample. This chain connects TRBV6-5 to TRBJ1-1; D uncertain. This CDR3 has 11 amino acids. CDR1 is MNHEY, CDR2 SVGAGI, per germline. V was shortened by 8 bases and J by 1 base, with 5 bases between the two germline ends. CDR3 DNA: TGTGCCAGCCGGGAGAACACTGAAGCTTTCTTT. Translating it yields CASRENTEAFF.

The CDR3 bases are TGTGCCAGCAGCTTAAGGAGCGGGGAGCGCACAGATACGCAGTATTTT. Its translation: CASSLRSGERTDTQYF. The chain uses TRBV7-2 and TRBJ2-3, with TRBD2 matching over 7 bases. J was trimmed by 1 base and V by 2 bases; bases with no gene match: 6. The CDR3 has 16 residues. The V gene's germline CDR1 is SGHTA and CDR2 FQGNSA.

Details on this clone: This same CDR3 is encoded by further DNA sequences in the sample. This chain connects TRBV19 to TRBJ1-4, with 7 bases matching TRBD1. The CDR3 runs to 15 residues. Germline loops: CDR1 LNHDA, CDR2 SQIVND (reference sequence). Unmatched junction bases numbered 7, after V lost 5 bases and J lost 4 bases. CDR3 in amino acids: CASSPRDSRNEKLFF. CDR3 sequence (DNA): TGTGCCAGTAGTCCAAGGGACAGCCGTAATGAAAAACTGTTTTTT.

The chain carries TRBV4-1 and TRBJ1-6; D is unclear. CDR3 size: 15 residues. V was trimmed by 3 bases and J by 0 bases, leaving 6 bases between them. Germline V CDR1 and CDR2: MGHRA, YSYEKL. The CDR3: CASSHGDSYNSPLHF. The CDR3 DNA sequence: TGCGCCAGCAGCCACGGGGACTCCTATAATTCACCCCTCCACTTT.

Comments on this clone: The CDR3 does not close with the conserved phenylalanine or tryptophan, likely indicating a read error. V is TRBV10-3 and J is TRBJ2-7, with 8 positions matching TRBD2. In germline, CDR1 is ENHRY, CDR2 SYGVKD. V trimming: 10 bases; J trimming: 0 bases; junction bases outside the gene matches: 5. There are 13 residues in the CDR3. In DNA form, the CDR3 reads TGTGCCACTACGGGGGGGGACTCCTACGAGCAGTACCTC. Protein sequence: CATTGGDSYEQYL.

The V gene is TRBV28, the J gene TRBJ1-6; 7 bases are shared with TRBD1. This CDR3 is built from 16 residues. With V trimmed by 5 bases and J by 3 bases, 7 bases remained unmatched. Per germline, CDR1 MDHEN and CDR2 SYDVKM. The CDR3 DNA follows: TGTGCCAGCAGTGGCGGGGGGGACAGCTATAATTCACCCCTCCACTTT. Translated: CASSGGGDSYNSPLHF.

Worth noting for this clone: Other DNA sequences of this sample code for an identical CDR3. The CDR3 reads CASSLNRGETQYF. The CDR3 DNA is TGTGCCAGCAGCTTAAACAGGGGGGAGACCCAGTACTTC. The rearrangement uses TRBV7-2 and TRBJ2-5; 8 bases are shared with TRBD1. The CDR3 length is 13 residues. CDR1 and CDR2 (germline): SGHTA, FQGNSA. Trimming cost V 2 bases and J 5 bases; bases outside gene matches: 1.

V is TRBV30 and J is TRBJ2-7; perhaps TRBD1 as D (6 bases). This CDR3 spans 12 amino acids. V was pared by 5 bases and J by 0 bases, with 8 bases between. Germline values: CDR1 GTSNPN, CDR2 SVGIG (reference sequence). CDR3 sequence reads: CAWGQFSYEQYF. CDR3 in DNA: TGTGCCTGGGGACAGTTCTCCTACGAGCAGTACTTC. The full variable domain, rest sourced from reference TRBV30 and TRBJ2-7, is SQTIHQWPATLVQPVGSPLSLECTVEGTSNPNLYWYRQAAGRGLQLLFYSVGIGQISSEVPQNLSASRPQDRQFILSSKKLLLSDSGFYLCAWGQFSYEQYFGPGTRLTVT.

This clone was recorded only once. This rearrangement joins TRBV7-8 to TRBJ2-2, with a tentative D call TRBD1 (6 bases). Trimming took 5 bases from V and 0 from J, leaving 16 bases between them. The CDR3 loop spans 17 amino acids. Looked up from germline, CDR1 is SGHVS and CDR2 is FQNEAQ. Written as DNA, the CDR3 is TGTGCCAGCAGCCTACAGGGTCGAGGAGCGAACACCGGGGAGCTGTTTTTT. As protein: CASSLQGRGANTGELFF.

The genes are TRBV10-3 and TRBJ2-2; tentatively, D is TRBD1 (6 bases). Germline V gives CDR1 ENHRY, CDR2 SYGVKD. This CDR3 is built from 15 residues. With 6 bases removed from V and 1 base from J, the gap between germline ends came to 12 bases. The CDR3 reads CAIRTGLLNTGELFF. CDR3 in DNA: TGTGCCATCAGAACAGGGCTCCTGAACACCGGGGAGCTGTTTTTT.

The chain employs TRBV10-2 and TRBJ2-5; tentative D call: TRBD1 (6 bases). Trimming left V 6 bases short and J 5 bases short, with 16 bases between. Germline values: CDR1 WSHSY, CDR2 SAAADI. CDR3 length: 14 amino acids. DNA of the CDR3: TGCGCCAGCAGCCGGGACATCGGGTGGGAGACCCAGTACTTC. This translates into CASSRDIGWETQYF.

The rearrangement uses TRBV5-1 and TRBJ2-7, with D maybe TRBD1 (7 bases). The CDR3 runs to 15 residues. Looked up from germline, CDR1 is SGHRS and CDR2 is YFSETQ. V lost 6 bases, J lost 4 bases, and 20 bases lay in between. CDR3 DNA sequence: TGCGCCAGCACCTACGACGTCAGGGGGAGGTACGAGCAGTACTTC. Protein: CASTYDVRGRYEQYF.